The rows below give T cell receptor beta chains drawn from one sample of a study of tumor and adjacent non-tumor tissue in lung cancer. Using its own MiXCR run on the multiplex PCR reads, TCRdb lists one record per CDR3 protein. Altogether some 84,000 distinct CDR3 sequences are present, about 66% being singletons, with the ten largest covering roughly 14%. The material sequenced was lung tumor tissue. Every receptor here comes from an older man with non-small cell lung cancer. Both conserved end residues are part of each CDR3. D genes are given only for firm matches. Some rows mark clone size as missing; the rest say once, few, many or name a class of expanded clone.

abundance: .
d_gene: .
v_gene: TRBV10-3
j_gene: TRBJ2-1
CDR3aa: CGISSLGQRSYDEQFF
CDR3nt: TGTGGCATCAGTAGCCTTGGACAGCGCTCCTACGATGAGCAGTTCTTC

abundance: .
d_gene: .
v_gene: TRBV20-1
j_gene: TRBJ1-1
CDR3aa: CSATEVRLLMNTEAFF
CDR3nt: TGCAGTGCCACCGAGGTCCGACTCCTGATGAACACTGAAGCTTTCTTT

abundance: many
d_gene: .
v_gene: TRBV12-3/TRBV12-4
j_gene: TRBJ2-2
CDR3aa: CASKSLSGGELFF
CDR3nt: TGTGCCAGCAAATCCCTAAGTGGCGGGGAGCTGTTTTTT

abundance: many
d_gene: TRBD1
v_gene: TRBV10-3
j_gene: TRBJ1-1
CDR3aa: CAISRTGRDTEAFF
CDR3nt: TGTGCCATCAGCCGGACAGGGAGGGACACTGAAGCTTTCTTT

abundance: many
d_gene: TRBD2
v_gene: TRBV20-1
j_gene: TRBJ2-3
CDR3aa: CSAVGGAGTDTQYF
CDR3nt: TGCAGTGCTGTCGGGGGGGCCGGGACAGATACGCAGTATTTT

abundance: .
d_gene: TRBD2
v_gene: TRBV20-1
j_gene: TRBJ2-7
CDR3aa: CNARPPSGRALEQYF
CDR3nt: TGCAATGCTAGACCCCCAAGCGGGAGGGCCCTCGAGCAGTACTTC

abundance: .
d_gene: .
v_gene: TRBV5-6
j_gene: TRBJ2-2
CDR3aa: CASKFGDGRTGELFF
CDR3nt: TGTGCCAGCAAGTTCGGGGACGGGAGAACCGGGGAGCTGTTTTTT

abundance: .
d_gene: .
v_gene: TRBV20-1
j_gene: TRBJ2-7
CDR3aa: CSARLGSYERYF
CDR3nt: TGCAGTGCTAGATTGGGTTCCTACGAGCGGTACTTC

abundance: .
d_gene: .
v_gene: TRBV4-2
j_gene: TRBJ2-3
CDR3aa: CASSQKQGASILSPETQYF
CDR3nt: TGTGCCAGCAGCCAAAAACAGGGAGCATCAATCCTATCACCAGAAACGCAGTATTTT

abundance: .
d_gene: TRBD1
v_gene: TRBV11-2
j_gene: TRBJ2-7
CDR3aa: CASSLGDRNYERYF
CDR3nt: TGTGCCAGCAGCTTAGGGGACAGAAACTACGAGCGATACTTC

abundance: .
d_gene: .
v_gene: TRBV11-2
j_gene: TRBJ2-1
CDR3aa: CARSSGGARYNEQFF
CDR3nt: TGTGCCAGGAGCTCGGGTGGAGCGCGATATAATGAGCAGTTCTTC

abundance: .
d_gene: .
v_gene: TRBV11-2
j_gene: TRBJ1-6
CDR3aa: CASSYGNSPLHF
CDR3nt: TGTGCCAGCAGCTACGGGAATTCACCCCTCCACTTC

abundance: many
d_gene: .
v_gene: TRBV29-1
j_gene: TRBJ2-2
CDR3aa: CSVGGGNTGELFF
CDR3nt: TGCAGCGTTGGCGGGGGCAACACCGGGGAGCTGTTTTTT

abundance: .
d_gene: .
v_gene: TRBV11-1
j_gene: TRBJ2-5
CDR3aa: CASVRGDPQGTQYF
CDR3nt: TGTGCCAGCGTCCGGGGTGATCCACAAGGGACCCAGTACTTC

abundance: .
d_gene: TRBD1
v_gene: TRBV28
j_gene: TRBJ2-2
CDR3aa: CASSLVDRGKAGELFF
CDR3nt: TGTGCCAGCAGTTTGGTGGACAGGGGTAAGGCCGGGGAGCTGTTTTTT

abundance: many
d_gene: TRBD2
v_gene: TRBV12-3/TRBV12-4
j_gene: TRBJ2-5
CDR3aa: CASKHSGGAPETQYF
CDR3nt: TGTGCCAGCAAACATAGCGGGGGGGCCCCAGAGACCCAGTACTTC

abundance: few
d_gene: .
v_gene: TRBV11-2
j_gene: TRBJ2-3
CDR3aa: CASSPGLTGPLSTDTQYF
CDR3nt: TGTGCCAGCAGCCCTGGGCTAACGGGGCCCTTGAGCACAGATACGCAATATTTT

abundance: few
d_gene: .
v_gene: TRBV11-2
j_gene: TRBJ2-3
CDR3aa: CASSIEVSRTDTQYF
CDR3nt: TGTGCCAGCAGCATAGAGGTTTCCCGCACAGATACGCAGTATTTT

abundance: once
d_gene: TRBD2
v_gene: TRBV11-2
j_gene: TRBJ2-2
CDR3aa: CASSLLAGGTHTGELFF
CDR3nt: TGTGCCAGCAGCCTACTAGCGGGAGGGACGCACACCGGGGAGTTGTTTTTT

abundance: few
d_gene: TRBD1
v_gene: TRBV28
j_gene: TRBJ2-6
CDR3aa: CASSVGQGRRLSGANVLTF
CDR3nt: TGTGCCAGCAGTGTCGGACAGGGGCGACGGCTCTCTGGGGCCAACGTCCTGACTTTC

abundance: .
d_gene: TRBD2
v_gene: TRBV11-2
j_gene: TRBJ2-7
CDR3aa: CAGSRAGGVNEQYF
CDR3nt: TGTGCCGGCAGTAGAGCGGGAGGCGTAAACGAGCAGTACTTC

abundance: .
d_gene: TRBD1
v_gene: TRBV11-2
j_gene: TRBJ1-2
CDR3aa: CGSSLLGQRSNYGYTF
CDR3nt: TGTGGCAGCAGCCTCCTGGGACAGAGGTCTAACTATGGCTACACCTTC

abundance: .
d_gene: .
v_gene: TRBV25-1
j_gene: TRBJ2-7
CDR3aa: CASSEVMGATFYEQYF
CDR3nt: TGTGCCAGCAGTGAAGTTATGGGGGCAACTTTCTACGAGCAGTACTTC

abundance: few
d_gene: .
v_gene: TRBV29-1
j_gene: TRBJ1-2
CDR3aa: CSVAIANYGYTF
CDR3nt: TGCAGCGTCGCGATAGCGAACTATGGCTACACCTTC

abundance: .
d_gene: TRBD1
v_gene: TRBV5-8
j_gene: TRBJ2-1
CDR3aa: CASSVGDRDSNEQFF
CDR3nt: TGTGCCAGCAGCGTGGGTGACAGGGACAGCAATGAGCAGTTCTTC

abundance: .
d_gene: .
v_gene: TRBV10-2
j_gene: TRBJ2-2
CDR3aa: CASSGLHIGELFF
CDR3nt: TGCGCCAGCAGTGGTCTGCACATCGGGGAGCTGTTTTTT

abundance: .
d_gene: TRBD1
v_gene: TRBV11-2
j_gene: TRBJ2-5
CDR3aa: CASSSRGQGMRQDSQYF
CDR3nt: TGTGCCAGCAGCTCGCGCGGACAGGGAATGCGGCAAGACAGCCAGTACTTC

abundance: medium-sized
d_gene: TRBD1
v_gene: TRBV11-2
j_gene: TRBJ2-5
CDR3aa: CASSSRTGGGETQYF
CDR3nt: TGTGCCAGCAGCTCCCGGACAGGGGGCGGAGAGACCCAGTACTTC

abundance: once
d_gene: .
v_gene: TRBV5-1
j_gene: TRBJ2-1
CDR3aa: CAGSLYNVGNEQFF
CDR3nt: TGCGCCGGCAGCTTGTACAATGTAGGCAATGAGCAGTTCTTC

abundance: .
d_gene: .
v_gene: TRBV28
j_gene: TRBJ1-2
CDR3aa: CASRSGAPGYIF
CDR3nt: TGTGCCAGCAGGTCAGGGGCCCCTGGCTATATCTTC

abundance: .
d_gene: .
v_gene: TRBV20-1
j_gene: TRBJ2-7
CDR3aa: CSAIILASSYEQYF
CDR3nt: TGCAGTGCAATAATTCTCGCTAGCAGCTACGAGCAGTACTTC

abundance: .
d_gene: TRBD1
v_gene: TRBV11-2
j_gene: TRBJ1-2
CDR3aa: CASSLDTIQGAKVTF
CDR3nt: TGTGCCAGCAGCTTAGATACAATCCAGGGGGCGAAGGTCACCTTC

abundance: .
d_gene: .
v_gene: TRBV25-1
j_gene: TRBJ2-4
CDR3aa: CASSEKNIQYF
CDR3nt: TGTGCCAGCAGTGAGAAAAACATTCAGTACTTC

abundance: once
d_gene: TRBD2
v_gene: TRBV6-5
j_gene: TRBJ2-7
CDR3aa: CASRQRDGYELYF
CDR3nt: TGTGCCAGCAGGCAGCGGGACGGCTACGAGCTGTACTTC

abundance: once
d_gene: TRBD2
v_gene: TRBV11-3
j_gene: TRBJ2-7
CDR3aa: CTSSSGGTYEQYF
CDR3nt: TGTACCAGCAGCTCGGGGGGAACCTACGAGCAATACTTC

abundance: .
d_gene: .
v_gene: TRBV11-2
j_gene: TRBJ2-3
CDR3aa: CASSLFGGGYSNTQYF
CDR3nt: TGTGCGAGCAGCTTATTTGGGGGTGGATACTCAAATACGCAATATTTT

abundance: .
d_gene: TRBD1
v_gene: TRBV29-1
j_gene: TRBJ1-2
CDR3aa: CSVDHQDRRGYTF
CDR3nt: TGCAGCGTTGACCATCAGGACAGGCGAGGCTACACCTTC

abundance: many
d_gene: TRBD1
v_gene: TRBV29-1
j_gene: TRBJ1-5
CDR3aa: CSVGQGNQPQHF
CDR3nt: TGCAGCGTGGGACAGGGGAATCAGCCCCAGCATTTT

abundance: .
d_gene: TRBD2
v_gene: TRBV29-1
j_gene: TRBJ2-3
CDR3aa: CSVRTGGNQPQYF
CDR3nt: TGCAGCGTCCGGACGGGAGGCAATCAGCCCCAGTATTTT

abundance: many
d_gene: TRBD1
v_gene: TRBV4-2
j_gene: TRBJ1-5
CDR3aa: CASSHQGGSPQPQHF
CDR3nt: TGTGCCAGCAGCCATCAGGGGGGCAGTCCTCAGCCCCAGCATTTT

abundance: .
d_gene: .
v_gene: TRBV6-1
j_gene: TRBJ1-1
CDR3aa: CARRRTGNTEAFF
CDR3nt: TGTGCTCGCAGAAGGACGGGGAACACTGAAGCTTTCTTT

abundance: .
d_gene: .
v_gene: TRBV5-1
j_gene: TRBJ2-3
CDR3aa: CASNSYLGGRLTDTQYF
CDR3nt: TGCGCCAGCAACTCCTACCTTGGGGGGCGGCTCACTGATACGCAGTATTTT

abundance: .
d_gene: .
v_gene: TRBV5-1
j_gene: TRBJ2-3
CDR3aa: CASSLDQVGTDTQYF
CDR3nt: TGCGCCAGCAGCTTGGATCAGGTCGGCACAGATACGCAGTATTTT

abundance: many
d_gene: .
v_gene: TRBV12-3/TRBV12-4
j_gene: TRBJ2-2
CDR3aa: CASTRLGSSTGELFF
CDR3nt: TGTGCCAGCACCCGGTTGGGCTCGTCCACCGGGGAGCTGTTTTTT

abundance: .
d_gene: .
v_gene: TRBV5-6
j_gene: TRBJ1-1
CDR3aa: CANSLMTVWEYTEAFF
CDR3nt: TGTGCCAATAGTCTTATGACGGTCTGGGAGTACACTGAAGCTTTCTTT